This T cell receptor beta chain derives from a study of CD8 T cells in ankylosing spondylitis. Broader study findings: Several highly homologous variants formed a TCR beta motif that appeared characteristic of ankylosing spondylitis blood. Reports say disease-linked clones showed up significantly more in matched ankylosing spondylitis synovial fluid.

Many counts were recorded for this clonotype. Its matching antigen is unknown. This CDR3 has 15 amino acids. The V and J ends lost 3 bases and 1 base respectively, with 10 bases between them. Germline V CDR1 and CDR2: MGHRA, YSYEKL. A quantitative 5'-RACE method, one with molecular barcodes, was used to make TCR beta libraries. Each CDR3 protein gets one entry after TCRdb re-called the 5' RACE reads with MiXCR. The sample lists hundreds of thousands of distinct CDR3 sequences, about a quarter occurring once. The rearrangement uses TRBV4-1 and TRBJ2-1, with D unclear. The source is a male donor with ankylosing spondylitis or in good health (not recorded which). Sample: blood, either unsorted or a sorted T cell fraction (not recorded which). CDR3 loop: CASSHGGVSYNEQFF. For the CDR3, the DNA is TGCGCCAGCAGCCATGGCGGAGTTTCCTACAATGAGCAGTTCTTC.